This TCR beta chain was identified during a study of T and B cells in COVID-19 patients. Study summary: Most recovered patients had mild to moderate COVID-19 treated as outpatients. Active-infection patients were older, median 67 years, than recovered patients, median approximately 36 years.

Multiplex PCR with BIOMED2 TRB-A/B primer pools amplified TRB rearrangements. MiXCR was run by TCRdb on the multiplex PCR reads, yielding one entry per CDR3 protein. The table shows 2,000 to 2,500 distinct CDR3 sequences, with about a quarter occurring only once. From blood, roughly 220-550 ng of genomic DNA served as TRB template. The germline V gene encodes CDR1 SGHKS and CDR2 YYEKEE (reference sequence). This CDR3 contains 14 residues. V shed 0 bases and J shed 8 bases, with 14 bases lying between them. This clonotype has more than one count but fewer than ten. Material: blood. The V call is TRBV5-5, the J call TRBJ1-1, with no clear D. The TCR sequence derives from a human donor with active COVID-19. The CDR3, as DNA: TGTGCCAGCAGCTTGGTGCAGGTGCCCTCGGAAGCTTTCTTT. Encoded protein: CASSLVQVPSEAFF.